Listed here are 26 T cell receptor beta chains from one sample, sequenced in a study of PD-1 blockade in classical Hodgkin lymphoma (dated by TCRdb to about 2020). The time point label for this specimen denotes: cycle 1 day 1 (C1D1), immediately before nivolumab initiation. All trial patients had relapsed after autologous stem cell transplantation, with cohorts A, B and C differing in prior brentuximab vedotin exposure. Libraries were made using the immunoSEQ multiplex PCR assay. TCRdb carries this immuneACCESS record with in-frame sequences only. Its versions omit some clonotypes, under half of them owing to an unresolved V gene in the studies checked, with the rest unexplained. The sample includes tens of thousands of clones, with 65% to 90% observed a single time. The top ten constitute 25% to 40% of the sample. Sequencing used peripheral blood mononuclear cells (PBMCs), obtained at baseline. The receptor source for this set is a human donor with classical Hodgkin lymphoma.

This chain joins TRBV7-7 and TRBJ2-5, with 7 bases matching TRBD2. The CDR3 has 15 residues. J was trimmed by 0 bases and V by 5 bases; bases with no gene match: 6. Germline V lookup: CDR1 SSHAT, CDR2 FNYEAQ (reference sequence). This chain's CDR3 is CASSLGGVYQETQYF. The CDR3 DNA sequence: TGTGCCAGCAGCCTGGGGGGGGTGTACCAAGAGACCCAGTACTTC.

V gene TRBV28 combines with J gene TRBJ1-2; possible D gene TRBD1, 5 bases. CDR1 MDHEN and CDR2 SYDVKM come from the germline V gene. This CDR3 contains 17 residues. Trimming took 6 bases from V and 0 from J, leaving 20 bases between them. For the CDR3, the DNA is TGTGCCAGCAGGAATTTTGGGGACTACAGTACTAACTATGGCTACACCTTC. Translating it yields CASRNFGDYSTNYGYTF.

This chain connects TRBV19 to TRBJ1-5; D may be TRBD1 (5 bases). Per the germline V gene, CDR1 is LNHDA and CDR2 is SQIVND (reference sequence). V was clipped by 6 bases and J by 0 bases, with 21 bases between them. The CDR3 totals 18 residues. CDR3 amino acids: CASSKGIGEGFSNQPQHF. DNA for the CDR3: TGTGCCAGTAGCAAGGGGATAGGGGAAGGGTTTAGCAATCAGCCCCAGCATTTT. Complete variable domain (other parts from reference TRBV19 and TRBJ1-5): DGGITQSPKYLFRKEGQNVTLSCEQNLNHDAMYWYRQDPGQGLRLIYYSQIVNDFQKGDIAEGYSVSREKKESFPLTVTSAQKNPTAFYLCASSKGIGEGFSNQPQHFGDGTRLSIL.

The chain joins TRBV2 to TRBJ1-1; D remains ambiguous. Per the germline V gene, CDR1 is SNHLY and CDR2 is FYNNEI. V lost 1 base to trimming and J lost 4 bases, with 16 bases between them. The CDR3 is made up of 16 amino acids. The CDR3 loop reads CASSEVLGLGRTEAFF. The CDR3 nucleotides read TGTGCCAGCAGTGAAGTTCTAGGCCTTGGGCGCACTGAAGCTTTCTTT.

V and J are TRBV7-2 and TRBJ2-3; 8 positions match TRBD2. V trimming: 5 bases; J trimming: 3 bases; junction bases outside the gene matches: 13. Per the germline V gene, CDR1 is SGHTA and CDR2 is FQGNSA. This CDR3 comprises 17 residues. Here the CDR3 reads CASSTPRGSGVTDTQYF. For the CDR3, the DNA is TGTGCCAGCAGCACCCCTCGGGGTAGCGGGGTGACAGATACGCAGTATTTT.

The chain uses TRBV11-2 and TRBJ2-7, with D unresolved. This CDR3 has 13 amino acids. Germline assignment: CDR1 SGHAT and CDR2 FQNNGV. V was trimmed by 6 bases and J by 3 bases, leaving 12 bases between them. Here the CDR3 DNA reads TGTGCCAGCAGTCATACCTCGGGCTACGAGCAGTACTTC. Translated: CASSHTSGYEQYF. The variable domain in full, completed from reference TRBV11-2 and TRBJ2-7, reads EAGVAQSPRYKIIEKRQSVAFWCNPISGHATLYWYQQILGQGPKLLIQFQNNGVVDDSQLPKDRFSAERLKGVDSTLKIQPAKLEDSAVYLCASSHTSGYEQYFGPGTRLTVT.

The rearrangement uses TRBV19 and TRBJ1-1; D may be TRBD1 (5 bases). V lost 9 bases to trimming and J lost 7 bases, with 15 bases between them. The CDR3 spans 12 residues. Germline V gene data show CDR1 as LNHDA and CDR2 as SQIVND (reference sequence). CDR3 loop: CASRPGRGEAFF. The DNA for the CDR3 is TGTGCCAGCAGACCGGGGAGGGGTGAAGCTTTCTTT.

This clone has a handful of counts. V is TRBV4-3 and J is TRBJ2-2; 9 bases align to TRBD2. Looked up from germline, CDR1 is LGHNA and CDR2 is YSLEER. CDR3 length equals 18 residues. After removal of 1 base from V and 0 bases from J, the junction contained 6 bases not matched to a gene. CDR3: CASSQGLAGSSNTGELFF. The CDR3 DNA reads as TGCGCCAGCAGCCAAGGGCTAGCGGGGAGCTCGAACACCGGGGAGCTGTTTTTT.

With regard to this clone: Other DNA sequences in this specimen translate into the identical CDR3. The CDR3 region is CASSLGNTGELFF. The CDR3 DNA reads as TGTGCCAGCAGCTTAGGAAACACCGGGGAGCTGTTTTTT. The rearrangement joins TRBV7-6 to TRBJ2-2; D unclear. The CDR3 is made up of 13 amino acids. Germline assignment: CDR1 SGHVS and CDR2 FNYEAQ. The V end lost 1 base, the J end lost 2 bases, and 2 bases lay between the germline ends.

This clone was detected only once. The chain couples TRBV29-1 to TRBJ2-3; 8 nucleotides agree with TRBD2. Per germline, CDR1 SQVTM and CDR2 ANQGSEA. The CDR3 runs to 15 residues. The J segment lost 6 bases and the V segment lost 4 bases, leaving 12 bases of the junction unmatched. DNA for the CDR3: TGCAGCGTTGTGGTGATAGCGGGGCTTATGGATACGCAGTATTTT. Translating it yields CSVVVIAGLMDTQYF.

The rearrangement uses TRBV7-2 and TRBJ2-3, with a possible D match to TRBD1 (5 bases). The CDR3 spans 14 residues. V gave up 2 bases and J gave up 4 bases, with 10 bases separating them. Germline-derived CDR1 and CDR2 are SGHTA and FQGNSA. CDR3: CASSLLAGSDTQYF. CDR3 bases: TGTGCCAGCAGCTTATTGGCAGGGTCAGATACGCAGTATTTT.

This clone appeared a single time. The V gene is TRBV7-9, the J gene TRBJ1-3; D is undetermined. This CDR3 region has 13 residues. Trimming took 5 bases from V and 8 from J, leaving 13 bases between them. Germline values: CDR1 SEHNR, CDR2 FQNEAQ (reference sequence). The CDR3 loop is CASSLFGSDTIYF. Here the CDR3 DNA reads TGTGCCAGCAGCCTTTTTGGGTCGGACACCATATATTTT.

CDR3 DNA sequence: TGCAGCGTTGATGGGGCGGGCACTGAAGCTTTCTTT. This sequence encodes CSVDGAGTEAFF. The J gene is TRBJ1-1, the V gene TRBV29-1, with TRBD1 as a possible D gene (5 bases). CDR3 length: 12 residues. Germline V gene data show CDR1 as SQVTM and CDR2 as ANQGSEA. Trimming shortened V by 3 bases and J by 4 bases, and 9 bases separated the two germline ends.

V usage is TRBV10-3 and J usage is TRBJ1-6, with 7 bases lining up with TRBD1. J lost 4 bases, V lost 6 bases, and 6 bases had no gene match. The germline V gene has CDR1 ENHRY and CDR2 SYGVKD. This CDR3 contains 15 residues. CDR3 sequence reads: CAIRETQGYNSPLHF. DNA of the CDR3: TGTGCCATCAGGGAAACACAGGGGTATAATTCACCCCTCCACTTT.

V usage is TRBV19 and J usage is TRBJ2-1; no firm D call. The V and J ends lost 8 bases and 5 bases respectively, with 10 bases between them. CDR1 LNHDA and CDR2 SQIVND come from the germline V gene (reference sequence). This CDR3 contains 12 residues. CDR3 amino acids: CASSRQDNEQFF. CDR3 nucleotides: TGTGCCAGTTCCCGGCAGGACAATGAGCAGTTCTTC.

The rearrangement uses TRBV10-3 and TRBJ1-2; D unclear. This CDR3 has 15 amino acids. Deletions cut 7 bases from V and 8 bases from J, with 23 bases between. Germline V gene lookup returns CDR1 ENHRY and CDR2 SYGVKD. The CDR3 region is CAIMAFLGTQRGYTF. The CDR3 DNA is TGTGCCATCATGGCTTTTCTGGGAACCCAGAGAGGCTACACCTTC.

The chain combines TRBV6-5 with TRBJ2-7, with a weak D call TRBD2 (6 bases). V was trimmed by 10 bases and J by 3 bases, leaving 19 bases between them. Germline-derived CDR1 and CDR2 are MNHEY and SVGAGI. This CDR3 region has 14 residues. The CDR3, as DNA: TGTGCCATCCGAACCACAGGAGGGAACTACGAGCAGTACTTC. Encoded protein: CAIRTTGGNYEQYF.

This chain uses TRBV7-3 with TRBJ1-1; 7 positions match TRBD1. The CDR3 is made up of 16 amino acids. V shed 5 bases, J shed 4 bases, and the junction held 13 bases outside the gene matches. Germline lookup yields CDR1 SGHTA and CDR2 FQGTGA. The CDR3 DNA is TGTGCCAGCAGCCGGACAGGCCCCGGTGATGGCACTGAAGCTTTCTTT. Its translation: CASSRTGPGDGTEAFF.

The chain links TRBV15 to TRBJ1-6; D is possibly TRBD1 (5 bases). V dropped 2 bases and J dropped 7 bases, with 15 bases sitting between them. Germline CDR1 and CDR2: LNHNV and YYDKDF (reference sequence). The CDR3 is made up of 16 amino acids. CDR3 DNA: TGTGCCACCAGCAGACCCGTTAGGGAGGGGAATTCACCCCTCCACTTT. Its translation: CATSRPVREGNSPLHF.

This chain joins TRBV18 and TRBJ1-4, with D perhaps TRBD1 (6 bases). Trimming removed 5 bases at V and 0 bases at J, with 19 bases between. Per germline, CDR1 KGHSH and CDR2 LQKENI. CDR3 length: 18 residues. The DNA for the CDR3 is TGTGCCAGCTCAGCACGACAGGCGGCACCAGCAACTAATGAAAAACTGTTTTTT. It translates to CASSARQAAPATNEKLFF.

The chain joins TRBV6-5 to TRBJ1-6; TRBD1 matches 8 bases. The CDR3 covers 16 residues. V was clipped by 0 bases and J by 9 bases; unmatched bases: 7. Germline V lookup: CDR1 MNHEY, CDR2 SVGAGI. The CDR3 loop reads CASSYSISQGASPLHF. The DNA of the CDR3 is TGTGCCAGCAGTTACTCGATATCTCAGGGGGCTTCACCCCTCCACTTT.

The chain couples TRBV23-1 to TRBJ1-2; D ambiguous. TRBV23-1 is reported as an ORF; its role is uncertain. The CDR3 runs 15 residues. V dropped 0 bases and J dropped 5 bases, with 13 bases sitting between them. The CDR3 here is CASSQSFDGKYGYTF. The CDR3, as DNA: TGCGCCAGCAGTCAATCCTTCGACGGAAAATATGGCTACACCTTC.

J is TRBJ2-5 and V is TRBV6-6; D remains ambiguous. Germline CDR1 reads MNHNY; CDR2 reads SVGAGI (reference sequence). Trimming removed 6 bases at V and 6 bases at J, with 17 bases between. There are 14 residues in the CDR3. The CDR3 region is CASRDTGVAQTQYF. The CDR3 DNA reads as TGTGCCAGCAGAGATACTGGGGTGGCCCAGACCCAGTACTTC.

This clone has only a few counts. The chain couples TRBV13 to TRBJ2-5; D gene unclear. Germline V gives CDR1 PRHDT, CDR2 FYEKMQ (reference sequence). V was pared by 6 bases and J by 4 bases, with 9 bases between. This CDR3 spans 12 amino acids. In nucleotides, the CDR3 is TGTGCCAGCAGTTTTCAAGGAGAGACCCAGTACTTC. This sequence encodes CASSFQGETQYF.

This clone was counted between two and nine times. The chain carries TRBV10-3 and TRBJ1-2; D uncertain. This CDR3 contains 13 residues. Trimming removed 2 bases from V and 4 bases from J, with 8 bases in between. Germline CDR1 reads ENHRY; CDR2 reads SYGVKD. For the CDR3, the DNA is TGTGCCATCAGTGAGGGGGAGCTCTATGGCTACACCTTC. Amino acid sequence: CAISEGELYGYTF.

The chain recombines TRBV10-3 with TRBJ1-5; 8 bases align to TRBD1. Unmatched junction bases numbered 7, after V lost 7 bases and J lost 8 bases. CDR1 is ENHRY, CDR2 SYGVKD, per germline. The CDR3 length is 13 residues. CDR3: CAIKPGQEEPQHF. The CDR3 DNA reads as TGTGCCATCAAGCCGGGACAGGAGGAGCCCCAGCATTTT.